This is a list of T cell receptor beta chains from one sample in a study of shared clonotypes between healthy human individuals. The protocol was immunoSEQ multiplex PCR, while the TCRdb copy is restricted to in-frame clones and leaves out a portion. Of 2 million to 2.5 million clones listed, 90% to 95% were seen once; the top ten hold under 0.45%. The sequenced material came from naive CD4+ T cells from PBMCs. Receptors originate from a man younger than 35 in good health. Some clones in this sample may be carry-over from other donors' samples. Each CDR3 is given with its conserved first and last residue. The D gene is left open where the match is weak. The listing skips clone size in some rows; elsewhere it reads once, few, many or a size class.

size: .; V: TRBV5-4; D: .; J: TRBJ2-1; DNA: TGTGCCAGCAGCTTGGTCTCAGAGCAGTTCTTC; CDR3: CASSLVSEQFF
size: .; V: TRBV7-9; D: .; J: TRBJ1-1; DNA: TGTGCCAGCAGCCCCCGAGGGATGAACACTGAAGCTTTCTTT; CDR3: CASSPRGMNTEAFF
size: .; V: TRBV28; D: TRBD1; J: TRBJ1-1; DNA: TGTGCCAGCGGAGGAGCCGGGACAGGGGTCACTGAAGCTTTCTTT; CDR3: CASGGAGTGVTEAFF
size: .; V: TRBV6-6; D: .; J: TRBJ2-5; DNA: TGTGCCAGCAGTTACTCGACGTCTGGTGAGACCCAGTACTTC; CDR3: CASSYSTSGETQYF
size: .; V: TRBV7-3; D: .; J: TRBJ2-7; DNA: TGTGCCAGCAGCTTAGCACAGGGTGATTCCCCCGAGCAGTACTTC; CDR3: CASSLAQGDSPEQYF
size: .; V: TRBV6-1; D: TRBD1; J: TRBJ2-7; DNA: TGTGCCAGCAGTGGCCGACAGGGGGCGCGGGTCGAGCAGTACTTC; CDR3: CASSGRQGARVEQYF
size: .; V: TRBV11-3; D: .; J: TRBJ2-5; DNA: TGTGCCAGCAGCTTACGAGGGGAGACCCAGTACTTC; CDR3: CASSLRGETQYF
size: .; V: TRBV7-2; D: .; J: TRBJ1-1; DNA: TGTGCCAGCAGCTTCAGGGCGAGTCCTGAAGCTTTCTTT; CDR3: CASSFRASPEAFF
size: .; V: TRBV28; D: TRBD2; J: TRBJ2-7; DNA: TGTGCCAGCAGTCCCACCGGAGGGGAGGGCCATCTGGATGGGCAGTACTTC; CDR3: CASSPTGGEGHLDGQYF
size: once; V: TRBV28; D: TRBD1; J: TRBJ2-2; DNA: TGTGCCAGCAGTTCCCGGGACAGGCCACTGGACGGGGAGCTGTTTTTT; CDR3: CASSSRDRPLDGELFF
size: .; V: TRBV6-5; D: .; J: TRBJ1-2; DNA: TGTGCCAGTGCACAGGGTCCCCATGGCTACACCTTC; CDR3: CASAQGPHGYTF
size: .; V: TRBV28; D: .; J: TRBJ2-7; DNA: TGTGCCAGCAGTGGGGGGGGACAGGACAACGAGCAGTACTTC; CDR3: CASSGGGQDNEQYF
size: .; V: TRBV29-1; D: .; J: TRBJ2-2; DNA: TGCAGCGTTTCGGGACCCGGGGAGCTGTTTTTT; CDR3: CSVSGPGELFF
size: .; V: TRBV18; D: .; J: TRBJ1-1; DNA: TGTGCCAGCTCACTAACCTCAGGGAACACTGAAGCTTTCTTT; CDR3: CASSLTSGNTEAFF
size: .; V: TRBV11-1; D: TRBD1; J: TRBJ2-1; DNA: TGTGCCAGCAGCTTAAGTCTAGGACAGGGAAATGAGCAGTTCTTC; CDR3: CASSLSLGQGNEQFF
size: .; V: TRBV6-1; D: .; J: TRBJ2-2; DNA: TGTGCCAGCAGTGAAGAGATAGCTTTGGGCACCGGGGAGCTGTTTTTT; CDR3: CASSEEIALGTGELFF
size: .; V: TRBV9; D: .; J: TRBJ2-5; DNA: TGTGCCAGCAGCGTACTCGGGACGGAAGAGACCCAGTACTTC; CDR3: CASSVLGTEETQYF
size: .; V: TRBV15; D: .; J: TRBJ2-7; DNA: TGTGCCACCAGCAGCGAAAAAACAGGTGGGGGTTCCTACGAGCAGTACTTC; CDR3: CATSSEKTGGGSYEQYF
size: .; V: TRBV7-9; D: .; J: TRBJ1-1; DNA: TGTGCCAGCAACCTAGAGGGGGGCACTGAAGCTTTCTTT; CDR3: CASNLEGGTEAFF
size: .; V: TRBV5-1; D: .; J: TRBJ2-3; DNA: TGCGCCAGCAGCCCCCCCTGGGCAGATACGCAGTATTTT; CDR3: CASSPPWADTQYF
size: once; V: TRBV5-4; D: .; J: TRBJ2-7; DNA: TGTGCCAGCAGCTCGGGGGGCAGTTCCTACGAGCAGTACTTC; CDR3: CASSSGGSSYEQYF
size: .; V: TRBV7-9; D: .; J: TRBJ2-1; DNA: TGTGCCAGCAGCTTAGGGTTGGATTGGGCGGTAACCTCCTACAATGAGCAGTTCTTC; CDR3: CASSLGLDWAVTSYNEQFF
size: few; V: TRBV19; D: TRBD1; J: TRBJ1-5; DNA: TGTGCCAGCACCGGGACAGGGCAAATAAATCAGCCCCAGCATTTT; CDR3: CASTGTGQINQPQHF
size: .; V: TRBV28; D: TRBD1; J: TRBJ1-1; DNA: TGTGCCAGCAGTTCCTGGACAGGGAGAAACACTGAAGCTTTCTTT; CDR3: CASSSWTGRNTEAFF
size: few; V: TRBV6-5; D: .; J: TRBJ2-7; DNA: TGTGCCAGCAGTTACTCGGGGAGGGGGGTGATCTACGAGCAGTACTTC; CDR3: CASSYSGRGVIYEQYF
size: .; V: TRBV5-4; D: TRBD2; J: TRBJ2-5; DNA: TGTGCCAGCAGCTTGGGGGGAGCGGGAGGATCACAAGAGACCCGGTACTTC; CDR3: CASSLGGAGGSQETRYF
size: .; V: TRBV14; D: .; J: TRBJ2-7; DNA: TGTGCCAGCAGCCAAGACCCACAGCCATACCCCACCTACGAGCAGTACTTC; CDR3: CASSQDPQPYPTYEQYF
size: .; V: TRBV30; D: .; J: TRBJ2-3; DNA: TGTGCCTGGATTGAGGGGACGGATACGCAGTATTTT; CDR3: CAWIEGTDTQYF
size: .; V: TRBV29-1; D: .; J: TRBJ2-1; DNA: TGCAGCGTTGGATGGGGGGTCAATGAGCAGTTCTTC; CDR3: CSVGWGVNEQFF